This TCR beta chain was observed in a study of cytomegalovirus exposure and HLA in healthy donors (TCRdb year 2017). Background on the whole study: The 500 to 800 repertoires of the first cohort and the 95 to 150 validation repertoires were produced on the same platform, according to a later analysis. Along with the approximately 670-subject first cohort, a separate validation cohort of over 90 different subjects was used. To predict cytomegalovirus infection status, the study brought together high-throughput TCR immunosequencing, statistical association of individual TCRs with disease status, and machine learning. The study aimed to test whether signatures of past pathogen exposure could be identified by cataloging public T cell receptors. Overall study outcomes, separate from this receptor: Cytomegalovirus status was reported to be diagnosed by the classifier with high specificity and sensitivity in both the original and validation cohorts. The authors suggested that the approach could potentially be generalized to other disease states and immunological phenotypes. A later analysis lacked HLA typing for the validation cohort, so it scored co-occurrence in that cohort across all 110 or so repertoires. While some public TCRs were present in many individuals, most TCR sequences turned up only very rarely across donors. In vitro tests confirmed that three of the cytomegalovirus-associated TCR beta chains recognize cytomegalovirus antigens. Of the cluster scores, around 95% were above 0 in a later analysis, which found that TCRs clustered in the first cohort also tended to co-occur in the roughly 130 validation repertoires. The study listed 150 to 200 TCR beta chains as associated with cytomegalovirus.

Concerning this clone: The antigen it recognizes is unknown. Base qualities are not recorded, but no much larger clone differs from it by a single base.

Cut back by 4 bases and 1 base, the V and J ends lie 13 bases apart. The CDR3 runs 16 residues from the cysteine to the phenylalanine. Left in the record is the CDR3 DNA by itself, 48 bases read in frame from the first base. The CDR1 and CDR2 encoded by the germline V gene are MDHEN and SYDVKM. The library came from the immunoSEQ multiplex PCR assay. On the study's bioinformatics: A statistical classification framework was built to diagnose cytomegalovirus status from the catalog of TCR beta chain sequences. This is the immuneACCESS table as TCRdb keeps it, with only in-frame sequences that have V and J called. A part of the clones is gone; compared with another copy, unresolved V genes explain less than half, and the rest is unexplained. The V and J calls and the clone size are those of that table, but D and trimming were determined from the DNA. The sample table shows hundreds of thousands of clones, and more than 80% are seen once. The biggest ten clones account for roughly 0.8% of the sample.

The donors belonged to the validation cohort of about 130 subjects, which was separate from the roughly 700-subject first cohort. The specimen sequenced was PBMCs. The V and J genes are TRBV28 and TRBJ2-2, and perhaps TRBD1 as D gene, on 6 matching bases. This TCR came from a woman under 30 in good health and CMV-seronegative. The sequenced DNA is TGTGCCAGCAGTTCCCCAGCGACAGGGAACACCGGGGAGCTGTTTTTT. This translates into CASSSPATGNTGELFF.